The entry below gives a single TCR beta chain sequence along with its context. Its antigen is unknown. It was version v3.0 of the immunoSEQ assay that was run at survey level. Produced via immunoSEQ multiplex PCR; TCRdb's table is partial and in-frame only. The data show 30,000 to 40,000 clones, with roughly 80% seen just once and about 7.1% held by the top ten. This entry is derived from a study of long-term antiretroviral therapy in people with HIV. Study-wide results and limits: ART-treated samples gained diversity yet remained below transplant donor controls.

V lost 6 bases and J lost 2, with 10 bases in between. CDR1 is MNHNS and CDR2 is SASEGT in the germline V gene. This CDR3 contains 14 residues. The sequence was collected from a woman aged 45-65 years with HIV. The rearrangement uses TRBV6-1 and TRBJ1-4; maybe TRBD1 (5 bases). Material: unsorted PBMCs, obtained 2 years after starting antiretroviral therapy. The DNA for the CDR3 is TGTGCCAGCAGCCCCAGGGTCACTAATGAAAAACTGTTTTTT. It specifies CASSPRVTNEKLFF.